This T cell receptor (beta chain) was sequenced in a study of T cell changes during pregnancy in multiple sclerosis. The CDR3 spans 23 residues. The protocol was immunoSEQ multiplex PCR, while the TCRdb copy is restricted to in-frame clones and leaves out a portion. The sample shows about 45,000 clones, roughly 96% of them seen only once. J is TRBJ2-2 and V is TRBV21-1; the table gives TRBD2 as D, unverified against the DNA. TRBV21-1 is a pseudogene. The sample was peripheral blood, taken in the second trimester of pregnancy. The TCR sequence derives from a female donor with multiple sclerosis, enrolled in a pregnancy study. The DNA for the CDR3 is TGTGCCAGCAACCACCTTCTCTCCCCCCGGCGGGGCCAATCTGGGGGGTTCACCGGGGAGCTGTTTTTT. Its protein is CASNHLLSPRRGQSGGFTGELFF.